This entry describes one T cell receptor beta chain. The antigen is undetermined. This specimen comes from a study of cytomegalovirus exposure and HLA in healthy donors. Broader study findings: Presence/absence results assume similar sequencing depth per donor, which may not hold.

This CDR3 has 15 amino acids. Germline assignment: CDR1 MNHEY and CDR2 SVGAGI. V was clipped by 0 bases and J by 1 base, with 7 bases between them. The PCR employed 60 Vbeta primers together with 13 Jbeta primers. This table comes from immunoSEQ multiplex PCR, and its TCRdb copy is limited to in-frame clones, with some not included. The top ten clones hold around 4.7% of a sample with approximately 170,000 clones, roughly 73% of them seen once. Healthy bone marrow donors formed the donor group. The clonotype was recovered from a male donor in good health and CMV-seronegative. This chain joins TRBV6-5 and TRBJ1-5; D unclear. Input material: PBMCs. Written as DNA, the CDR3 is TGTGCCAGCAGTTACTCATTCTCCAGCAATCAGCCCCAGCATTTT. The encoded protein is CASSYSFSSNQPQHF.